These 19 T cell receptor beta chains were all obtained from the same sample, sequenced in a study of shared clonotypes between healthy human individuals. The protocol was immunoSEQ multiplex PCR, while the TCRdb copy is restricted to in-frame clones and leaves out a portion. The table includes over a million clones, around 97% detected once. Sequenced: naive CD4+ T cells sorted from blood. Described subset: CD45RA+ positively selected. Receptors originate from a man aged 25-40 years in good health.

This chain links TRBV6-6 with TRBJ2-1; D may be TRBD2 (5 bases). Per the germline V gene, CDR1 is MNHNY and CDR2 is SVGAGI (reference sequence). This CDR3 contains 14 residues. V was trimmed by 3 bases and J by 3 bases, leaving 9 bases between them. The CDR3 loop is CASSYEGRYNEQFF. CDR3 nucleotides: TGTGCCAGCAGTTATGAGGGCCGCTACAATGAGCAGTTCTTC.

The rearrangement links TRBV27 to TRBJ2-3; D call uncertain. Germline V gene sequence: CDR1 MNHEY, CDR2 SMNVEV (reference sequence). The CDR3 sequence is 15 residues long. V was pared by 6 bases and J by 4 bases, with 17 bases between. The CDR3 DNA sequence: TGTGCCAGCAGAGAGATGGGTTCTAAATCAGATACGCAGTATTTT. Translation gives CASREMGSKSDTQYF.

This chain uses TRBV28 with TRBJ1-5, with D perhaps TRBD1 (5 bases). The CDR3 covers 16 residues. V lost 2 bases and J lost 2, with 13 bases in between. Germline V gene lookup returns CDR1 MDHEN and CDR2 SYDVKM. DNA for the CDR3: TGTGCCAGCAGTTTAATCTGGCAGGGCGGCAATCAGCCCCAGCATTTT. Translating it yields CASSLIWQGGNQPQHF.

This clone occurred once. This CDR3 reads CASSGGQLAGGRRSSGANVLTF. CDR3 in DNA: TGCGCCAGCAGTGGGGGACAACTAGCGGGAGGGCGAAGGAGCTCTGGGGCCAACGTCCTGACTTTC. The gene calls are TRBV10-1 and TRBJ2-6; TRBD2 agrees at 13 bases. Germline V lookup: CDR1 WNHNN, CDR2 SYGVQD (reference sequence). This CDR3 comprises 22 residues. V lost 4 bases to trimming and J lost 0 bases; unmatched junction nucleotides: 15.

The chain joins TRBV2 to TRBJ1-1; 7 nucleotides line up with TRBD1. Trimming at V came to 7 bases and at J to 3 bases, leaving 5 bases not matched to a gene. From germline, CDR1 is SNHLY and CDR2 FYNNEI. The CDR3 sequence is 13 residues long. The CDR3, as DNA: TGTGCCAGCATTGGACAGGCGGACACTGAAGCTTTCTTT. This gives the protein CASIGQADTEAFF.

The V gene is TRBV28, the J gene TRBJ2-7; D is undetermined. V lost 1 base and J lost 2, with 6 bases in between. The CDR3 consists of 13 residues. In germline, CDR1 is MDHEN, CDR2 SYDVKM. DNA of the CDR3: TGTGCCAGCAGTTTATTTCCAACCTACGAGCAGTACTTC. Translating gives CASSLFPTYEQYF.

V gene TRBV14 combines with J gene TRBJ2-5, with 7 positions matching TRBD1. V shed 5 bases and J 5 bases; nucleotides not matched to a gene: 11. CDR3 size: 15 residues. CDR1 and CDR2 (germline): SGHDN, FVKESK. CDR3 nucleotides: TGTGCCAGCAGCGTTCGACAGGGCTTCTTCGAGACCCAGTACTTC. Protein product: CASSVRQGFFETQYF.

The genes are TRBV27 and TRBJ2-3; D is possibly TRBD2 (6 bases). Per germline, CDR1 MNHEY and CDR2 SMNVEV (reference sequence). Trimming cost V 7 bases and J 4 bases, with 18 bases left between them. The CDR3 contains 15 residues. The CDR3 spells CASNNAGKAPDTQYF. DNA of the CDR3: TGTGCCAGCAATAACGCGGGAAAGGCCCCAGATACGCAGTATTTT.

The chain carries TRBV7-9 and TRBJ2-1; D remains unclear. CDR1 and CDR2 from the germline V gene are SEHNR and FQNEAQ (reference sequence). The CDR3 is 14 amino acids. Trimming stripped 3 bases from V and 2 bases from J, with 8 bases between. The CDR3 DNA sequence: TGTGCCAGCAGCTTTACAACAACCTACAATGAGCAGTTCTTC. Translated: CASSFTTTYNEQFF.

This chain uses TRBV5-4 with TRBJ2-7, with 12 bases lining up with TRBD1. The V gene's germline CDR1 is SGHNT and CDR2 YYREEE (reference sequence). Trimming took 0 bases from V and 5 from J; bases not matched to a gene: 3. This CDR3 comprises 15 residues. CDR3 in DNA: TGTGCCAGCAGCTTGGTGGGGACAGGGGGCCACGAGCAGTACTTC. It yields the protein CASSLVGTGGHEQYF.

The chain carries TRBV10-1 and TRBJ2-5; tentative D call: TRBD1 (6 bases). CDR1 WNHNN and CDR2 SYGVQD come from the germline V gene (reference sequence). CDR3 length: 13 residues. V shed 4 bases and J shed 2 bases, with 8 bases lying between them. In DNA form, the CDR3 reads TGCGCCAGCAGTGGGGGGCTGCAAGAGACCCAGTACTTC. The encoded protein is CASSGGLQETQYF.

The chain employs TRBV13 and TRBJ1-1; D ambiguous. The germline V gene encodes CDR1 PRHDT and CDR2 FYEKMQ (reference sequence). Between the trimmed V and J ends, which lost 6 bases and 3 bases, there was a span of 11 bases. The CDR3 extends over 13 amino acids. The CDR3 loop is CASSPERDTEAFF. CDR3 DNA: TGTGCCAGCAGTCCTGAGCGGGACACTGAAGCTTTCTTT.

This clone was detected once. CDR3 DNA sequence: TGCGCCAGCAGCCCCGACAGCGCAACTAATGAAAAACTGTTTTTT. Protein sequence: CASSPDSATNEKLFF. The V gene is TRBV4-3, the J gene TRBJ1-4; D might be TRBD1 (5 bases). The germline V and J ends were trimmed by 4 bases and 0 bases, with 9 bases remaining between them. Germline V gene lookup returns CDR1 LGHNA and CDR2 YSLEER. The CDR3 has 15 residues.

This clone was seen a single time. The V gene is TRBV5-8, the J gene TRBJ2-3; 7 bases align to TRBD2. CDR3 size: 17 residues. The germline CDR1 and CDR2 sequences are SGHTS and YDEGEE. V lost 4 bases to trimming and J lost 0 bases; unmatched junction nucleotides: 11. The CDR3 nucleotides read TGTGCCAGCAGCCAAGGGAGGGGTAGCGGGAGCACAGATACGCAGTATTTT. It codes for CASSQGRGSGSTDTQYF.

CDR3 nucleotides: TGTGCCTGGAGTGTTTCTTGGGAGCAGTACTTC. Its translation is CAWSVSWEQYF. The chain recombines TRBV30 with TRBJ2-7, with D uncertain. This CDR3 is built from 11 residues. Trimming removed 0 bases at V and 7 bases at J, with 7 bases between. Germline-derived CDR1 and CDR2 are GTSNPN and SVGIG (reference sequence).

The chain combines TRBV11-1 with TRBJ2-3; a possible D gene is TRBD2 (6 bases). Germline V lookup: CDR1 SGHAT, CDR2 FQDESV (reference sequence). V lost 5 bases and J lost 0, with 9 bases in between. The CDR3 consists of 14 residues. CDR3 region: CASSQEGSTDTQYF. The CDR3 DNA reads as TGTGCCAGCAGCCAGGAGGGAAGCACAGATACGCAGTATTTT.

This clone was recorded a few times. The rearrangement links TRBV2 to TRBJ2-5; D not certain. This CDR3 spans 9 amino acids. The V gene's germline CDR1 is SNHLY and CDR2 FYNNEI. With 3 bases removed from V and 7 bases from J, the gap between germline ends came to 0 bases. The CDR3 loop reads CASSETQYF. The CDR3 nucleotides are TGTGCCAGCAGTGAGACCCAGTACTTC.

This chain joins TRBV18 and TRBJ2-1, with D uncertain. Trimming took off 6 bases at V and 8 bases at J, with 11 bases between the two ends. Per germline, CDR1 KGHSH and CDR2 LQKENI. There are 12 residues in the CDR3. The DNA of the CDR3 is TGTGCCAGCTCTCACGGACGGGATGAGCAGTTCTTC. This encodes CASSHGRDEQFF.

The rearrangement uses TRBV5-1 and TRBJ2-5; D is perhaps TRBD1 (6 bases). Germline V gives CDR1 SGHRS, CDR2 YFSETQ. The CDR3 covers 16 residues. V lost 5 bases and J lost 1, with 18 bases in between. The CDR3: CASSRRVQGFQETQYF. Written as DNA, the CDR3 is TGCGCCAGCAGTCGGCGGGTCCAGGGGTTCCAAGAGACCCAGTACTTC.